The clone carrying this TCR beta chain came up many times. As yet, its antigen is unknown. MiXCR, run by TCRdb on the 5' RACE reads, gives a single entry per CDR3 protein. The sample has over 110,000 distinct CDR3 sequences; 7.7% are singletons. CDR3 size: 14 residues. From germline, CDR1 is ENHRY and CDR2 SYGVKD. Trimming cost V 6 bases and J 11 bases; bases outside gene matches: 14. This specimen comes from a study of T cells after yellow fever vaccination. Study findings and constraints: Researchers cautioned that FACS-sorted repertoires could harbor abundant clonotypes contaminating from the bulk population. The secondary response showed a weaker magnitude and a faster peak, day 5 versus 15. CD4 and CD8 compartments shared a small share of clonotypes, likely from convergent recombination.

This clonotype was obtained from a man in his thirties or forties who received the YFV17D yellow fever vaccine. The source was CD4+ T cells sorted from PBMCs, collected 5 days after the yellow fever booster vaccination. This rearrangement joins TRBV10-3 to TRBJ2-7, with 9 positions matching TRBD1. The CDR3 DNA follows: TGTGCCATCAGGGAAAATTCCGGACAGGGGAGTAAGTACTTC. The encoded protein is CAIRENSGQGSKYF.